One sample yielded the 5 T cell receptor beta chains listed below, sequenced in a study of blood T cell repertoires in COVID-19. Repertoires were generated with immunoSEQ multiplex PCR, while TCRdb's copy carries only in-frame clones and drops some. The table has a few hundred thousand clones, 65% to 90% seen once. Sequencing used PBMCs or T cells enriched from blood (not recorded which). The source is a woman between 18 and 29 years old who had recovered from COVID-19.

V usage is TRBV28 and J usage is TRBJ1-2; D call uncertain. CDR1 MDHEN and CDR2 SYDVKM come from the germline V gene. The CDR3 spans 12 residues. V dropped 3 bases and J dropped 3 bases, with 5 bases sitting between them. CDR3 DNA: TGTGCCAGCAGTTTTGAGGACTATGGCTACACCTTC. Translating it yields CASSFEDYGYTF.

The J gene is TRBJ1-4, the V gene TRBV7-2; a possible D gene is TRBD1 (6 bases). The ends were cut back, 5 bases at V and 8 bases at J, with 18 bases in the middle. CDR3 length equals 15 residues. CDR1 SGHTA and CDR2 FQGNSA come from the germline V gene. CDR3 coding DNA: TGTGCCAGCAGCCTACGGACAGTGTGGAGGGAAAAACTGTTTTTT. Protein: CASSLRTVWREKLFF.

The V call is TRBV5-1, the J call TRBJ2-7, with 8 bases aligning to TRBD2. V dropped 0 bases and J dropped 6; count of bases not matched to a gene: 2. The CDR3 extends over 13 amino acids. Germline CDR1 is SGHRS and CDR2 is YFSETQ. The chain's CDR3 is CASSLAGGVEQYF. The CDR3 DNA reads TGCGCCAGCAGCTTGGCGGGGGGGGTCGAGCAGTACTTC.

This chain uses TRBV7-9 with TRBJ1-2; D ambiguous. CDR3 size: 14 residues. Germline V gene data show CDR1 as SEHNR and CDR2 as FQNEAQ (reference sequence). V was shortened by 6 bases and J by 4 bases, with 15 bases between the two germline ends. The DNA for the CDR3 is TGTGCCAGCAGGTTAATTGAAGGGAGCTATGGCTACACCTTC. It specifies CASRLIEGSYGYTF.

The chain links TRBV5-1 to TRBJ1-2; TRBD1 matches at 10 bases. The CDR3 totals 13 residues. Trimming at V came to 7 bases and at J to 3 bases, leaving 3 bases not matched to a gene. CDR1 and CDR2 from the germline V gene are SGHRS and YFSETQ. The CDR3 nucleotides read TGCGCCAGCTGGACAGGGGGGCACTATGGCTACACCTTC. As protein: CASWTGGHYGYTF.